This T cell receptor (beta chain) was sequenced in a study of blood T cell dynamics during melanoma immunotherapy. Findings and caveats of the study: The study could not tell melanoma-specific clones from general immune activation.

Time point noted: pre-treatment baseline. Blood was drawn before treatment and at week 3 after checkpoint blockade. As for this clone: What it binds is not known.

CDR3 size: 13 residues. The V gene end was trimmed by 3 bases and the J gene end by 1 base; junction bases not matched to a gene: 0. Germline V gives CDR1 SGDLS, CDR2 YYNGEE. Profiled with immunoSEQ multiplex PCR; TCRdb holds only in-frame clones, not every one. The sample gives more than 10,000 clones, about four fifths of which show up once; 11% to 15% is in the top ten. The source is a human donor with melanoma. Sequences were derived from blood, sampled from a patient treated with checkpoint blockade. The chain combines TRBV9 with TRBJ2-5; 7 nucleotides align to TRBD2. The CDR3 region has the DNA TGTGCCAGCAGCGGGGGGGGCCAAGAGACCCAGTACTTC. It codes for CASSGGGQETQYF.